This entry describes one TCR beta chain. Profiling relied on immunoSEQ multiplex PCR, and the TCRdb table lists in-frame clones only, not all of them. Among 450,000 to 650,000 clones, 78% were seen once, and the ten largest hold about 0.013%. The CDR3 extends over 15 amino acids. The V gene lost 1 base and the J gene lost 5 bases, with 12 bases spanning the gap. Germline V gene data show CDR1 as SGHDN and CDR2 as FVKESK. This entry belongs to a study of shared T cell receptors in the human thymus. A further study also used this sample, focusing on human thymus T cells.

This chain joins TRBV14 and TRBJ2-1, with D perhaps matching TRBD2 (5 bases). The receptor was derived from a boy younger than two with a congenital heart defect. Sequenced material: thymocytes. The CDR3 sequence is CASSQGQRSDNEQFF. CDR3 in DNA: TGTGCCAGCAGCCAAGGCCAGCGGAGCGACAATGAGCAGTTCTTC.